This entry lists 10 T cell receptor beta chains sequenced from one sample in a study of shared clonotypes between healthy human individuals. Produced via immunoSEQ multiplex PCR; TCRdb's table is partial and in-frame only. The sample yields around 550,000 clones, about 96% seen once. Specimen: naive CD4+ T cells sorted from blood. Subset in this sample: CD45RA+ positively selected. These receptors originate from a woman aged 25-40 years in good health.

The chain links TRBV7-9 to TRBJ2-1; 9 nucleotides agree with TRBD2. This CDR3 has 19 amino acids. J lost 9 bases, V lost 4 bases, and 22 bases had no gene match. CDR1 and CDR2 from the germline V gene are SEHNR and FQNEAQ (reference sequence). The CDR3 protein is CASSSSRAGRREGRVEQFF. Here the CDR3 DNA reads TGTGCCAGCAGCTCCTCCCGGGCCGGTCGGCGGGAGGGCCGGGTTGAGCAGTTCTTC.

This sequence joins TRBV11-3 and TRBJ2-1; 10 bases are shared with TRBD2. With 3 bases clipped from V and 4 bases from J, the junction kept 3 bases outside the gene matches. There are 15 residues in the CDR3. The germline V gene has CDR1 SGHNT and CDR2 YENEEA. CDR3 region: CASSFGLAEYNEQFF. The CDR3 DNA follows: TGTGCCAGCAGCTTCGGACTAGCGGAATACAATGAGCAGTTCTTC.

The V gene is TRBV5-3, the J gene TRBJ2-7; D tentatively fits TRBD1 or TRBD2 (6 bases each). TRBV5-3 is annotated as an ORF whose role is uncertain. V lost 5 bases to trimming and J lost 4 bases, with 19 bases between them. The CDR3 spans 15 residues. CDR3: CARRSSRRGSYEQYF. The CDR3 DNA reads TGTGCCAGAAGGTCGAGCCGGAGGGGGTCTTACGAGCAGTACTTC.

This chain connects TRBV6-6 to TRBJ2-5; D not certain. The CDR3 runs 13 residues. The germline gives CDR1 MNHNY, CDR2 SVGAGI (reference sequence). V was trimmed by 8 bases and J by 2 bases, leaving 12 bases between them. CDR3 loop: CASGLQQQETQYF. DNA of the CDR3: TGTGCCAGCGGTCTACAGCAACAAGAGACCCAGTACTTC.

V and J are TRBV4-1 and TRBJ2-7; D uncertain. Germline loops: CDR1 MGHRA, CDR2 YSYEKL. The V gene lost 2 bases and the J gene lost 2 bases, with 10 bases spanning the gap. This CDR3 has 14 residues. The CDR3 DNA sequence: TGCGCCAGCAGCCAAATTCCCAGGACCTACGAGCAGTACTTC. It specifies CASSQIPRTYEQYF.

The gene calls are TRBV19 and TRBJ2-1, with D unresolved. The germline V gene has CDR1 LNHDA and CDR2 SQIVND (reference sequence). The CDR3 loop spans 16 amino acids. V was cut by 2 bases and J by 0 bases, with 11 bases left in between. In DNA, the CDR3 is TGTGCCAGTAGTATAAACCACGAATACTCCTACAATGAGCAGTTCTTC. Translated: CASSINHEYSYNEQFF.

CDR3 protein: CASSGEVGMRFF. Here the CDR3 DNA reads TGTGCCAGCAGTGGGGAAGTTGGGATGCGGTTCTTC. The V and J genes are TRBV6-1 and TRBJ2-1; D unresolved. This CDR3 is 12 amino acids long. CDR1 is MNHNS and CDR2 is SASEGT in the germline V gene. The ends were cut back, 4 bases at V and 15 bases at J, with 16 bases in the middle.

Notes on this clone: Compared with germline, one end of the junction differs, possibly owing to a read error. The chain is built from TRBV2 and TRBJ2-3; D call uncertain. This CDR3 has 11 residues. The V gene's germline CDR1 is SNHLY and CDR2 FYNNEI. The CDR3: CVSSATDTQYF. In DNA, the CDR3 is TGTGTCAGCAGTGCCACAGATACGCAGTATTTT.

Here the CDR3 reads CASSSGPGRPPEAFF. CDR3 coding DNA: TGTGCCAGTAGTTCCGGACCCGGACGTCCCCCTGAAGCTTTCTTT. The rearrangement links TRBV19 to TRBJ1-1; D gene ambiguous. Germline values: CDR1 LNHDA, CDR2 SQIVND (reference sequence). V lost 5 bases to trimming and J lost 6 bases, with 19 bases between them. This CDR3 contains 15 residues.

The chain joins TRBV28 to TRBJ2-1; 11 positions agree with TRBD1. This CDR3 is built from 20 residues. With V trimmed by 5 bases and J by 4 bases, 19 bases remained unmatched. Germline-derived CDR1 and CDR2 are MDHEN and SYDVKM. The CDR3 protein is CASSPRTGGGIAGVYNEQFF. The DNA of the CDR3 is TGTGCCAGCAGTCCACGGACAGGGGGCGGAATAGCGGGAGTATACAATGAGCAGTTCTTC.